These 32 T cell receptor beta chains were all obtained from the same sample, sequenced in a study of T cell responses to AZD1222 COVID-19 vaccine. Here immunoSEQ multiplex PCR was the method, and the copy in TCRdb shows in-frame clones only, minus some. The repertoire includes approximately 100,000 clones, just over 90% of them detected once, and 1.3% sits in the top ten. Sequencing used peripheral blood, obtained on day 0 of AZD1222 vaccination. The receptor set was obtained from an adult in good health.

This clone was detected once. The V call is TRBV5-4, the J call TRBJ1-5, with TRBD1 matching over 7 bases. Trimming at V came to 2 bases and at J to 5 bases, leaving 4 bases not matched to a gene. Germline V gene data show CDR1 as SGHNT and CDR2 as YYREEE (reference sequence). CDR3 size: 14 residues. In DNA form, the CDR3 reads TGTGCCAGCAGCTTACAGGGGACCGATCAGCCCCAGCATTTT. It encodes CASSLQGTDQPQHF.

This CDR3 is CASSPLGVRDTQYF. CDR3 bases: TGTGCCAGCTCACCCCTCGGGGTCCGAGATACGCAGTATTTT. The rearrangement joins TRBV18 to TRBJ2-3; D is possibly TRBD2 (5 bases). Germline CDR1 and CDR2: KGHSH and LQKENI. V gave up 3 bases and J gave up 5 bases, with 12 bases separating them. The CDR3 has 14 residues.

The rearrangement uses TRBV28 and TRBJ1-4; D unclear. This CDR3 has 15 residues. V dropped 2 bases and J dropped 5 bases, with 12 bases sitting between them. From germline, CDR1 is MDHEN and CDR2 SYDVKM. CDR3 DNA sequence: TGTGCCAGCAGTTTACGTTTCGCGAGAAATGAAAAACTGTTTTTT. Its protein product is CASSLRFARNEKLFF.

The gene calls are TRBV10-3 and TRBJ1-4, with D possibly matching TRBD1 (6 bases). The CDR3 has 18 amino acids. The germline V gene has CDR1 ENHRY and CDR2 SYGVKD. Trimming cost V 5 bases and J 0 bases, with 19 bases left between them. This chain's CDR3 is CAISRTRGADATNEKLFF. The CDR3 nucleotides are TGTGCCATCAGTCGAACCCGGGGGGCCGATGCAACTAATGAAAAACTGTTTTTT.

The chain links TRBV28 to TRBJ1-5, with D unresolved. CDR1 and CDR2 from the germline V gene are MDHEN and SYDVKM. Trimming removed 3 bases at V and 1 base at J, with 7 bases between. This CDR3 region has 14 residues. CDR3 sequence: CASSFLGSNQPQHF. Written as DNA, the CDR3 is TGTGCCAGCAGTTTTCTGGGAAGCAATCAGCCCCAGCATTTT.

This chain's CDR3 is CASSPGQGYTEAFF. As DNA, the CDR3 is TGTGCCAGCAGCCCCGGACAGGGTTACACTGAAGCTTTCTTT. V is TRBV3-1 (or the pseudogene TRBV3-2) and J is TRBJ1-1; 8 bases match TRBD1. Germline CDR1 is LGHDT and CDR2 is YNNKEL (reference sequence). The CDR3 is 14 amino acids. With 4 bases clipped from V and 3 bases from J, the junction kept 4 bases outside the gene matches.

V usage is TRBV28 and J usage is TRBJ1-4, with a weak D call TRBD1 (6 bases). Germline V gene lookup returns CDR1 MDHEN and CDR2 SYDVKM. This CDR3 has 16 residues. Deletions cut 1 base from V and 5 bases from J, with 14 bases between. The DNA of the CDR3 is TGTGCCAGCAGTTTATTCGGCAGGGGTTGGAATGAAAAACTGTTTTTT. It codes for CASSLFGRGWNEKLFF.

This sequence joins TRBV3-1 (or the pseudogene TRBV3-2) and TRBJ2-1, with 7 bases lining up with TRBD2. CDR3 length: 12 residues. The V gene's germline CDR1 is LGHDT and CDR2 YNNKEL (reference sequence). V gave up 8 bases and J gave up 5 bases; unmatched junction bases: 3. Here the CDR3 reads CASQRDNNEQFF. The CDR3, as DNA: TGTGCCAGCCAGCGGGATAACAATGAGCAGTTCTTC.

The CDR3 reads CASSLVAFDTQYF. CDR3 DNA sequence: TGTGCCAGCAGCTTGGTGGCTTTCGATACGCAGTATTTT. V gene TRBV5-4 combines with J gene TRBJ2-3, with D unresolved. CDR3 length: 13 residues. The germline gives CDR1 SGHNT, CDR2 YYREEE (reference sequence). Trimming left V 0 bases short and J 6 bases short, with 8 bases between.

The rearrangement joins TRBV5-1 to TRBJ2-1; D not resolved. V was clipped by 0 bases and J by 2 bases, with 9 bases between them. CDR3 length: 15 residues. Germline V lookup: CDR1 SGHRS, CDR2 YFSETQ. CDR3 region: CASSLGRSTYNEQFF. DNA of the CDR3: TGCGCCAGCAGCTTGGGGCGATCCACCTACAATGAGCAGTTCTTC.

The chain joins TRBV5-6 to TRBJ2-1; TRBD2 matches at 11 bases. This CDR3 has 14 amino acids. Trimming cost V 3 bases and J 7 bases; bases outside gene matches: 3. The germline gives CDR1 SGHDT, CDR2 YYEEEE. CDR3 sequence (DNA): TGTGCCAGCAGCTGGGGACTAGCGGTGAATGAGCAGTTCTTC. Encoded protein: CASSWGLAVNEQFF.

This clone was recorded once. The rearrangement joins TRBV13 to TRBJ1-2, with unresolved D. CDR1 is PRHDT, CDR2 FYEKMQ, per germline (reference sequence). The V end lost 2 bases, the J end lost 2 bases, and 12 bases lay between the germline ends. The CDR3 is 15 residues long. CDR3 region: CASSLTSPRNYGYTF. The CDR3 bases are TGTGCCAGCAGCTTAACCAGTCCAAGGAACTATGGCTACACCTTC. Variable domain in full (rest from reference TRBV13 and TRBJ1-2): AAGVIQSPRHLIKEKRETATLKCYPIPRHDTVYWYQQGPGQDPQFLISFYEKMQSDKGSIPDRFSAQQFSDYHSELNMSSLELGDSALYFCASSLTSPRNYGYTFGSGTRLTVV.

The chain recombines TRBV19 with TRBJ1-1, with TRBD1 matching over 8 bases. CDR3 size: 15 residues. CDR1 is LNHDA, CDR2 SQIVND, per germline (reference sequence). J lost 5 bases, V lost 4 bases, and 9 bases had no gene match. The CDR3 DNA sequence: TGTGCCAGTAGTACCCCGACAGGGGTAGGTACTGAAGCTTTCTTT. It specifies CASSTPTGVGTEAFF.

The rearrangement joins TRBV13 to TRBJ2-3, with a weak D call TRBD1 (5 bases). Germline lookup yields CDR1 PRHDT and CDR2 FYEKMQ (reference sequence). V was pared by 5 bases and J by 2 bases, with 17 bases between. The CDR3 loop spans 16 amino acids. Here the CDR3 reads CASSRGEWGSTDTQYF. For the CDR3, the DNA is TGTGCCAGCAGCCGTGGCGAGTGGGGCTCCACAGATACGCAGTATTTT.

This chain links TRBV28 with TRBJ1-2; D may be TRBD1 (6 bases). The germline gives CDR1 MDHEN, CDR2 SYDVKM. V lost 4 bases to trimming and J lost 8 bases, with 17 bases between them. CDR3 length equals 14 residues. CDR3 nucleotides: TGTGCCAGCAGTTCAGGGGCGAGTCTTCGAGGCTACACCTTC. It yields the protein CASSSGASLRGYTF.

This chain joins TRBV5-1 and TRBJ2-1; a possible D gene is TRBD2 (6 bases). Trimming stripped 4 bases from V and 7 bases from J, with 24 bases between. Germline values: CDR1 SGHRS, CDR2 YFSETQ. CDR3 length: 17 residues. CDR3 in amino acids: CASSVTGGGVSRNEQFF. The DNA for the CDR3 is TGCGCCAGCAGCGTGACGGGTGGCGGGGTTAGTAGAAATGAGCAGTTCTTC.

The J gene is TRBJ2-3, the V gene TRBV3-1 (or the pseudogene TRBV3-2), with D possibly being TRBD1 (8 bases). This CDR3 contains 17 residues. The V gene's germline CDR1 is LGHDT and CDR2 YNNKEL (reference sequence). Trimming pared 3 bases from V and 3 bases from J, leaving 19 bases between. The chain's CDR3 is CASSQITGGVRTDTQYF. The CDR3 nucleotides read TGTGCCAGCAGCCAGATCACAGGGGGGGTCCGGACAGATACGCAGTATTTT.

The chain combines TRBV4-2 with TRBJ2-2; 11 bases agree with TRBD2. V shed 2 bases and J 4 bases; nucleotides not matched to a gene: 3. Germline CDR1 LGHNA, CDR2 YNFKEQ. The CDR3 contains 16 residues. The CDR3 loop is CASSQFSGGGTGELFF. CDR3 nucleotide sequence: TGTGCCAGCAGCCAATTTAGCGGGGGGGGCACCGGGGAGCTGTTTTTT.

The chain links TRBV27 to TRBJ1-1; 9 bases line up with TRBD1. V gave up 7 bases and J gave up 1 base; unmatched junction bases: 13. Germline assignment: CDR1 MNHEY and CDR2 SMNVEV (reference sequence). The CDR3 has 17 amino acids. This CDR3 is CASKSLDPGQGNTEAFF. The CDR3 nucleotides are TGTGCCAGCAAATCCTTAGACCCGGGACAGGGGAACACTGAAGCTTTCTTT.

This rearrangement joins TRBV5-4 to TRBJ1-1; D not resolved. V lost 0 bases and J lost 8, with 8 bases in between. This CDR3 contains 12 residues. From germline, CDR1 is SGHNT and CDR2 YYREEE (reference sequence). CDR3 nucleotides: TGTGCCAGCAGCTTGGGGGCAGAAGAAGCTTTCTTT. Translation: CASSLGAEEAFF. The whole variable domain, filled in from reference TRBV5-4 and TRBJ1-1, reads ETGVTQSPTHLIKTRGQQVTLRCSSQSGHNTVSWYQQALGQGPQFIFQYYREEENGRGNFPPRFSGLQFPNYSSELNVNALELDDSALYLCASSLGAEEAFFGQGTRLTVV.

The V gene is TRBV5-1, the J gene TRBJ2-1; weak D call: TRBD1 (6 bases). This CDR3 comprises 13 residues. Trimming stripped 6 bases from V and 9 bases from J, with 16 bases between. Germline loops: CDR1 SGHRS, CDR2 YFSETQ. The CDR3 bases are TGCGCCAGCACACGATACAGGGAAATTGAGCAGTTCTTC. Translated: CASTRYREIEQFF.

The chain employs TRBV30 and TRBJ1-1, with D perhaps matching TRBD1 (6 bases). Per germline, CDR1 GTSNPN and CDR2 SVGIG (reference sequence). The CDR3 is 14 residues long. The V end lost 2 bases, the J end lost 0 bases, and 10 bases lay between the germline ends. CDR3 in amino acids: CAWSTGLLNTEAFF. DNA of the CDR3: TGTGCCTGGAGTACAGGGCTTTTGAACACTGAAGCTTTCTTT.

J is TRBJ2-7 and V is TRBV3-1 (or the pseudogene TRBV3-2), with D uncertain. Germline values: CDR1 LGHDT, CDR2 YNNKEL (reference sequence). The CDR3 loop spans 13 amino acids. V lost 2 bases, J lost 2 bases, and 7 bases lay in between. In nucleotides, the CDR3 is TGTGCCAGCAGCCAACCCGGAACCTACGAGCAGTACTTC. This sequence encodes CASSQPGTYEQYF.

To note about this clone: The germline gene is not matched at one end of the junction; a read error may be the cause. The CDR3 DNA sequence: TGTGCCAGCAGCTCGCCCTCCGGGACCAAATCCTCCGAGCAGTACTTC. This translates into CASSSPSGTKSSEQYF. The chain employs TRBV5-6 and TRBJ2-7; D possibly uses TRBD1 or TRBD2 (5 bases each). The V gene's germline CDR1 is SGHDT and CDR2 YYEEEE. CDR3 size: 16 residues.

CDR3 nucleotide sequence: TGTGCCAGCAGCCCACCGACAGTAACTGGAAACACCATATATTTT. Its translation: CASSPPTVTGNTIYF. The chain employs TRBV28 and TRBJ1-3; weak D call: TRBD1 (5 bases). The CDR3 loop spans 15 amino acids. The germline gives CDR1 MDHEN, CDR2 SYDVKM. Deletions cut 6 bases from V and 2 bases from J, with 14 bases between.

This chain joins TRBV6-5 and TRBJ1-5, with 8 positions matching TRBD1. The V and J ends lost 6 bases and 0 bases, in that order; junction bases with no gene match: 4. The CDR3 covers 15 residues. Germline lookup yields CDR1 MNHEY and CDR2 SVGAGI. CDR3: CASRRTGTSNQPQHF. Here the CDR3 DNA reads TGTGCCAGCAGACGGACAGGGACTAGCAATCAGCCCCAGCATTTT.

This chain's CDR3 is CATSDADKNTEAFF. DNA of the CDR3: TGTGCCACCAGTGATGCAGATAAGAACACTGAAGCTTTCTTT. The chain couples TRBV24-1 to TRBJ1-1; D unresolved. The V gene lost 3 bases and the J gene lost 1 base, with 8 bases spanning the gap. This CDR3 region has 14 residues. Looked up from germline, CDR1 is KGHDR and CDR2 is SFDVKD.

The J gene is TRBJ1-1, the V gene TRBV19; no clear D gene. Trimming took 7 bases from V and 1 from J, leaving 19 bases between them. Germline lookup yields CDR1 LNHDA and CDR2 SQIVND (reference sequence). The CDR3 spans 16 residues. The CDR3 coding sequence is TGTGCCAGTATCCCTGGCGCAGGCACTGGGAACACTGAAGCTTTCTTT. This gives the protein CASIPGAGTGNTEAFF. Full variable domain (outside the CDR3, taken from reference TRBV19 and TRBJ1-1): DGGITQSPKYLFRKEGQNVTLSCEQNLNHDAMYWYRQDPGQGLRLIYYSQIVNDFQKGDIAEGYSVSREKKESFPLTVTSAQKNPTAFYLCASIPGAGTGNTEAFFGQGTRLTVV.

In its sample, this clone was seen once. This chain links TRBV5-4 with TRBJ1-1; 11 nucleotides line up with TRBD1. The junction had 8 bases not matched to a gene; V was cut back by 3 bases and J by 7 bases. Germline V lookup: CDR1 SGHNT, CDR2 YYREEE (reference sequence). The CDR3 has 15 amino acids. The CDR3 here is CASSSGQGARREAFF. CDR3 DNA sequence: TGTGCCAGCAGCTCCGGACAGGGGGCGCGGCGTGAAGCTTTCTTT.

The rearrangement joins TRBV7-9 to TRBJ1-2; D is unresolved. The germline V gene encodes CDR1 SEHNR and CDR2 FQNEAQ (reference sequence). The CDR3 is 13 amino acids. The ends were cut back, 1 base at V and 8 bases at J, with 11 bases in the middle. CDR3 loop: CASSLDSGVGYTF. The CDR3 DNA is TGTGCCAGCAGCTTAGACAGCGGAGTCGGCTACACCTTC.

The rearrangement joins TRBV27 to TRBJ2-1, with 10 bases that match TRBD2. Germline loops: CDR1 MNHEY, CDR2 SMNVEV (reference sequence). This CDR3 has 14 amino acids. The J segment lost 8 bases and the V segment lost 4 bases, leaving 5 bases of the junction unmatched. CDR3 in DNA: TGTGCCAGCAGTTCTCGAAGCGGGGGGGATGAGCAGTTCTTC. Its protein product is CASSSRSGGDEQFF.

This clone has only a few counts. V and J are TRBV10-1 and TRBJ1-2; D is undetermined. V dropped 0 bases and J dropped 4 bases, with 6 bases sitting between them. This CDR3 is built from 13 residues. In germline, CDR1 is WNHNN, CDR2 SYGVQD (reference sequence). CDR3 in amino acids: CASSESGSYGYTF. The CDR3 DNA reads as TGCGCCAGCAGTGAGTCCGGGAGCTATGGCTACACCTTC.